The source of this T cell receptor beta chain is a study of blood T cell repertoires in COVID-19. Study summary: Samples taken during acute and convalescent COVID-19 were collected in the United States, Italy and Spain. From T cells, B-cell-depleted T cells, or PBMCs came the material, which was cDNA or gDNA.

Authors' analysis steps: Estimation of nucleated cell counts relied on the amplification of reference gene primers. TCRdb's copy holds only in-frame clones and misses some; the assay was immunoSEQ multiplex PCR. Clone size and V and J calls were adopted from that table, with D and trimming inferred from the DNA. The sample lists around 300,000 clones; over 75% were seen once. Germline loops: CDR1 MNHEY, CDR2 SVGAGI. Unmatched junction bases numbered 11, after V lost 5 bases and J lost 8 bases. This CDR3 region has 15 residues. Sequencing was done on a sample of peripheral blood. The clonotype was recovered from a man between 50 and 59 years old with active or convalescent COVID-19. The V gene is TRBV6-5, the J gene TRBJ1-4, with 7 nucleotides matching TRBD1. The chain's CDR3 is CASSKIQGRGEKLFF. CDR3 DNA: TGTGCCAGCAGTAAAATACAGGGGCGGGGAGAAAAACTGTTTTTT.